These T cell receptor beta chains were read from a single sample in a study of glioma-infiltrating T cells after dendritic cell vaccination. Method: immunoSEQ multiplex PCR; TCRdb's copy keeps in-frame clones and lacks some. The sample contains tens of thousands of clones, just under 85% of which appear only once. The input for sequencing was blood, taken after dendritic cell vaccination. These TCRs come from a human donor with glioblastoma. The conserved cysteine and the conserved F or W are not part of the CDR3 here.

J | V | CDR3
TRBJ2-7 | TRBV2 | ARRTGDEQY
TRBJ1-3 | TRBV9 | ASSVAQGRSGNTIY
TRBJ2-3 | TRBV29-1 | SSDRRGLLDTQY
TRBJ1-2 | TRBV11-3 | ASSRGGANGYT
TRBJ1-1 | TRBV9 | ASSVGGQGEEAF
TRBJ2-2 | TRBV12-5 | ASGLVEGAYTGELF
TRBJ1-2 | TRBV10-1 | ASSSGGYT
TRBJ1-1 | TRBV7-6 | ASSPGVSWVNTEAF
TRBJ2-3 | TRBV13 | ASSPGLARTDTQY
TRBJ1-1 | TRBV11-3 | ASSFRQDTEAF
TRBJ1-2 | TRBV27 | ASSLSGTGIYGYT
TRBJ2-4 | TRBV4-2 | ASSQVLAKNIQY
TRBJ1-1 | TRBV6-5 | ASSYLQGLRPTEAF
TRBJ1-1 | TRBV7-2 | ASSIPGGTVNTEAF
TRBJ2-3 | TRBV5-1 | ASSLLAGGTDTQY
TRBJ2-3 | TRBV2 | ASSAWGQPHTDTQY
TRBJ2-5 | TRBV13 | ASSDPTGRGQETQY
TRBJ2-3 | TRBV5-4 | ASSLGLAGGTDTQY
TRBJ1-4 | TRBV11-2 | ASSLDRVNEKLF
TRBJ2-5 | TRBV5-1 | ASSLGRLGETQY
TRBJ2-7 | TRBV11-2 | ASSLSAYEQY
TRBJ2-3 | TRBV2 | ASRNRARDTQY
TRBJ1-3 | TRBV21-1 | ASSKVRGSGNTIY
TRBJ1-1 | TRBV18 | ASSPGQPTEAF
TRBJ2-1 | TRBV10-1 | ASSPNRDEQF
TRBJ1-1 | TRBV7-9 | ASSSTPSDTEAF
TRBJ1-2 | TRBV12-5 | ASGLQEGYT